This T cell receptor (beta chain) comes out of a study of blood T cell repertoires in COVID-19. Study-wide background: Acute-phase and convalescent COVID-19 samples originated in the United States, Italy and Spain. PBMCs, B-cell-depleted T cells, or T cells provided the cDNA or gDNA that made up the material.

Participant-reported clinical history was the basis for cohort assignment. Exposed enrollees had met someone with a PCR-confirmed or clinician-diagnosed COVID-19 case at some point within the 2 weeks before study entry. This clone was recorded a few times. TCRdb's copy holds only in-frame clones and misses some; the assay was immunoSEQ multiplex PCR. The table lists about 140,000 clones, 70% to 85% of them singletons. V shed 5 bases and J shed 5 bases, with 13 bases lying between them. Germline V lookup: CDR1 SGHVS, CDR2 FQNEAQ. CDR3 size: 13 residues. The chain combines TRBV7-8 with TRBJ2-7; unclear D gene. Sequenced sample: PBMCs or T cells enriched from blood (not recorded which). The TCR was taken from a woman in her late teens or twenties who had been exposed to COVID-19. The CDR3 DNA follows: TGTGCCAGCAGCCCCCAGGTCCCCAACGAGCAGTACTTC. Translated, it gives CASSPQVPNEQYF.